A selection of T cell receptor beta chains follows, all from one sample in a study of T cell responses to AZD1222 COVID-19 vaccine. Clones were sequenced by immunoSEQ multiplex PCR, and TCRdb holds only the in-frame ones, with some missing. Of tens of thousands of clones in the sample, roughly nine tenths are singletons; the top ten hold roughly a tenth. This specimen consisted of peripheral blood, obtained 28 days after the second AZD1222 dose. The receptor set was obtained from an adult who received the AZD1222 COVID-19 vaccine. Both conserved end residues are part of each CDR3. A D gene is named only where the DNA matches it firmly. Rows give clone size only sometimes, using once, few, many, or a class for an expanded clone.

D	size	V	J	DNA	CDR3
-	-	TRBV2	TRBJ2-1	TGTGCCAGCAGCCCAGGGACCTACAATGAGCAGTTCTTC	CASSPGTYNEQFF
-	-	TRBV7-9	TRBJ2-5	TGTGCCAGCAGCCCTTCGACGGGACGGGAGACCCAGTACTTC	CASSPSTGRETQYF
-	once	TRBV27	TRBJ2-3	TGTGCCAGCAGCCGCGACAGGGAGGAAGATACGCAGTATTTT	CASSRDREEDTQYF
-	-	TRBV30	TRBJ1-2	TGTGCCTGGAGTGTGTGGACGGTCCGTGGCTACACCTTC	CAWSVWTVRGYTF
TRBD2	-	TRBV7-3	TRBJ2-3	TGTGCCAGCAGCTTACAAGATAGCGGGAGTTCAGATACGCAGTATTTT	CASSLQDSGSSDTQYF
-	-	TRBV2	TRBJ2-2	TGTGCCAGCAGTGTGGCAGGGAATAGGCAAACCGGGGAGCTGTTTTTT	CASSVAGNRQTGELFF
-	few	TRBV14	TRBJ2-3	TGTGCCAGCAGCCAAGTCCAGGGCCCAGATACGCAGTATTTT	CASSQVQGPDTQYF
TRBD1	-	TRBV3-1/TRBV3-2	TRBJ2-2	TGTGCCAGCAGCCATTCGGGACAGCTGAACACCGGGGAGCTGTTTTTT	CASSHSGQLNTGELFF
TRBD2	-	TRBV5-1	TRBJ2-5	TGCGCCAGCAGCTTCCCTCGGACTAGCGGTCGTCGCCAAGAGACCCAGTACTTC	CASSFPRTSGRRQETQYF
-	-	TRBV14	TRBJ1-1	TGTGCCAGCAGCCAAGGTCTTTATTGGCAGAAGAACACTGAAGCTTTCTTT	CASSQGLYWQKNTEAFF
-	-	TRBV24-1	TRBJ2-7	TGTGCCACCAGTGACGGGCGCGAGCAGTACTTC	CATSDGREQYF
-	-	TRBV7-2	TRBJ2-7	TGTGCCAGCAGCTTCCGTCGATACTACGAGCAGTACTTC	CASSFRRYYEQYF
-	-	TRBV6-5	TRBJ1-2	TGTGCCAGCACCGCGGCTGGGCGGCCCAACTATGGCTACACCTTC	CASTAAGRPNYGYTF
TRBD1	-	TRBV9	TRBJ2-2	TGTGCCAGCAGCGCAACACAGGGGGCGAACACCGGGGAGCTGTTTTTT	CASSATQGANTGELFF
-	once	TRBV2	TRBJ1-1	TGTGCCAGCAGTTGGGGACGGACGAACACTGAAGCTTTCTTT	CASSWGRTNTEAFF
-	once	TRBV20-1	TRBJ2-7	TGCAGTGCTAGTTTAGTCTCCTACGAGCAGTACTTC	CSASLVSYEQYF
-	once	TRBV5-1	TRBJ1-1	TGCGCCAGCAGCTTGGAAGGATCGCCGAACACTGAAGCTTTCTTT	CASSLEGSPNTEAFF
-	once	TRBV4-3	TRBJ1-5	TGCGCCAGCAGCCCCACTCAATATAGCAATCAGCCCCAGCATTTT	CASSPTQYSNQPQHF
TRBD1	-	TRBV19	TRBJ2-1	TGTGCCAGTCGGGGGCAGGGGGCCAGCAATGAGCAGTTCTTC	CASRGQGASNEQFF
TRBD1	-	TRBV2	TRBJ1-2	TGTGCCAGCAGTAGGGACAGGGACTATGGCTACACCTTC	CASSRDRDYGYTF
-	-	TRBV18	TRBJ1-1	TGTGCCAGCTCTCCCCTGGGCACTGAAGCTTTCTTT	CASSPLGTEAFF
TRBD1	-	TRBV19	TRBJ2-2	TGTGCCAGTAGTCCCCGCAGGGGGAAGAACACCGGGGAGCTGTTTTTT	CASSPRRGKNTGELFF
-	once	TRBV9	TRBJ2-1	TGTGCCAGCAGCGCCCTGGGGCTATACAATGAGCAGTTCTTC	CASSALGLYNEQFF
-	-	TRBV19	TRBJ1-1	TGTGCCAGTAGTATAGTTGAGAACACTGAAGCTTTCTTT	CASSIVENTEAFF
-	-	TRBV6-5	TRBJ1-1	TGTGCCAGCAGTTACTCTCTGGGGCCGAACACTGAAGCTTTCTTT	CASSYSLGPNTEAFF
TRBD1	few	TRBV12-5	TRBJ1-2	TGTGCTAGTGGTAGGGGACAGGGACCGTTCTATGGCTACACCTTC	CASGRGQGPFYGYTF
-	-	TRBV4-1	TRBJ1-2	TGCGCCAGCAGCCAAGATGTGGCCTATGGCTACACCTTC	CASSQDVAYGYTF
-	-	TRBV7-3	TRBJ1-1	TGTGCCAGCAGCTCCCAGGGAACTGAAGCTTTCTTT	CASSSQGTEAFF
-	-	TRBV24-1	TRBJ1-1	TGTGCCACCAGTGACTCGACAGTGACCACTGAAGCTTTCTTT	CATSDSTVTTEAFF
-	-	TRBV5-4	TRBJ1-1	TGTGCCAGCAGCCCCCGTGGGGAGTTTCTAACGAACACTGAAGCTTTCTTT	CASSPRGEFLTNTEAFF
-	-	TRBV7-2	TRBJ2-1	TGTGCCAGCAGCTCAGGGGTCAGAGGGGCGTTTTACAATGAGCAGTTCTTC	CASSSGVRGAFYNEQFF